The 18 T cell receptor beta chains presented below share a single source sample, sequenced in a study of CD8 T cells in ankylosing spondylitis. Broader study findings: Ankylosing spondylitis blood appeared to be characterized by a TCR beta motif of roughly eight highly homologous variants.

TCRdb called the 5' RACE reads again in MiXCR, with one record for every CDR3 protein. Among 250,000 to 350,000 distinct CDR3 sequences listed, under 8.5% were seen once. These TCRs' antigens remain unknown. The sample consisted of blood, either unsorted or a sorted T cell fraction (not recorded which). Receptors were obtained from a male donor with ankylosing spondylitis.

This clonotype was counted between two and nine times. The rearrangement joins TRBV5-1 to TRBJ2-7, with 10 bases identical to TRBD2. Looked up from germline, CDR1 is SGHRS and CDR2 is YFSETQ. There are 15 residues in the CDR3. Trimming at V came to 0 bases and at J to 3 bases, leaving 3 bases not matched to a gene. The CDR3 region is CASSLGGTSDYEQYF. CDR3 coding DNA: TGCGCCAGCAGCTTGGGTGGGACTAGCGACTACGAGCAGTACTTC.

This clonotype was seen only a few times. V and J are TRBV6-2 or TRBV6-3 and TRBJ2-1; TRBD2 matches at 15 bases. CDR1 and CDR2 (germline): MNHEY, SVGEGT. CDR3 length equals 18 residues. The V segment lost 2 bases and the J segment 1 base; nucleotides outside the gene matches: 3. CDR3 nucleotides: TGTGCCAGCAGTTACCCGGGACTAGCGGGAGGATCCTACAATGAGCAGTTCTTC. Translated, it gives CASSYPGLAGGSYNEQFF.

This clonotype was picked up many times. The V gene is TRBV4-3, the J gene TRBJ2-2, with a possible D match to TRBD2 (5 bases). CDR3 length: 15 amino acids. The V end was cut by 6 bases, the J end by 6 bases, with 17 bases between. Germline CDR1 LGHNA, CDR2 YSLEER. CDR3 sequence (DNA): TGCGCCAGCAGTCTAACTAGTAACATGGCCGGGGAGCTGTTTTTT. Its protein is CASSLTSNMAGELFF.

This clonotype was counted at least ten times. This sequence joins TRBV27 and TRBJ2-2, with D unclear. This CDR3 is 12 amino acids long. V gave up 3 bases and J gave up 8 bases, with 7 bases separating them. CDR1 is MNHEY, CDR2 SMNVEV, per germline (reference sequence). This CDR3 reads CASSLVSGELFF. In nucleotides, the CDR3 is TGTGCCAGCAGTTTGGTTAGTGGGGAGCTGTTTTTT.

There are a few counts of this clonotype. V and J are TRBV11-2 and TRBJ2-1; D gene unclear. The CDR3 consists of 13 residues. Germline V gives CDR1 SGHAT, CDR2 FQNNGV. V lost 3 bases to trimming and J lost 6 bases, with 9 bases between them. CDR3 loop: CASSFPPGNEQFF. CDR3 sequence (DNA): TGTGCCAGCAGCTTCCCTCCCGGCAATGAGCAGTTCTTC.

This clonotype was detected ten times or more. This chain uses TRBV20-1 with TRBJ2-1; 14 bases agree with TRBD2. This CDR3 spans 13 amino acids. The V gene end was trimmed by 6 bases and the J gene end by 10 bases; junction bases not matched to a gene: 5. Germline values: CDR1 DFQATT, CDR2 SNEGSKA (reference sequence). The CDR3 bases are TGCAGTGCCCTAGGACTAGCGGGAGGCGAGCAGTTCTTC. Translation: CSALGLAGGEQFF.

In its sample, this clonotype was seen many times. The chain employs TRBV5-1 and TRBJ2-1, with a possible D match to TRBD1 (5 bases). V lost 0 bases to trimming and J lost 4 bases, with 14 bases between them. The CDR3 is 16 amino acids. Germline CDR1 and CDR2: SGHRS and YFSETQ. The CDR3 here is CASSLDTRGQYNEQFF. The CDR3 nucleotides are TGCGCCAGCAGCTTGGACACAAGAGGACAATACAATGAGCAGTTCTTC.

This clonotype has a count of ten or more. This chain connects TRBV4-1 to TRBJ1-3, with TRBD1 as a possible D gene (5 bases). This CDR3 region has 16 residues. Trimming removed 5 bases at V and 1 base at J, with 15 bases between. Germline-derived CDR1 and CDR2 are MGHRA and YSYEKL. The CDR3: CASSDAFQGSGNTIYF. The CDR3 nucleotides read TGCGCCAGCAGCGACGCTTTTCAGGGTTCTGGAAACACCATATATTTT.

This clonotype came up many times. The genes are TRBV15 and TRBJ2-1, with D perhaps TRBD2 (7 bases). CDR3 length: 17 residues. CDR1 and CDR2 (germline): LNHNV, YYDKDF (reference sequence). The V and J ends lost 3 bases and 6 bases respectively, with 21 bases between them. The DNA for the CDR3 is TGTGCCACCAGCAGGGGATTCGGAGAGGGGGGGTCCAATGAGCAGTTCTTC. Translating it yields CATSRGFGEGGSNEQFF.

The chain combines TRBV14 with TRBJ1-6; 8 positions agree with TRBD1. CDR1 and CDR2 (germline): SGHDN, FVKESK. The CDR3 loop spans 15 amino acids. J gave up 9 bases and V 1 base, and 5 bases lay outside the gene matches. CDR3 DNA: TGTGCCAGCAGCCAAGCCGCAGGGGGCTTTTCACCCCTCCACTTT. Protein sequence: CASSQAAGGFSPLHF.

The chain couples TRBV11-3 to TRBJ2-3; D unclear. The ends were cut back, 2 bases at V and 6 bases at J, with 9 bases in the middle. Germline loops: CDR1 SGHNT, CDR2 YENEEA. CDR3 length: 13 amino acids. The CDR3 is CASSLYERDTQYF. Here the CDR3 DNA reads TGTGCCAGCAGCTTATACGAAAGGGATACGCAGTATTTT. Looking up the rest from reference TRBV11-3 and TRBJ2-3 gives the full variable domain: EAGVVQSPRYKIIEKKQPVAFWCNPISGHNTLYWYLQNLGQGPELLIRYENEEAVDDSQLPKDRFSAERLKGVDSTLKIQPAELGDSAVYLCASSLYERDTQYFGPGTRLTVL.

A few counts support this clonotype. CDR3 residues: CASSLGIRLDGNTIYF. The CDR3 region has the DNA TGCGCCAGCAGCTTGGGGATCAGGTTGGATGGAAACACCATATATTTT. This chain links TRBV5-1 with TRBJ1-3; D is ambiguous. V gave up 0 bases and J gave up 3 bases, with 13 bases separating them. The CDR3 extends over 16 amino acids. CDR1 and CDR2 from the germline V gene are SGHRS and YFSETQ.

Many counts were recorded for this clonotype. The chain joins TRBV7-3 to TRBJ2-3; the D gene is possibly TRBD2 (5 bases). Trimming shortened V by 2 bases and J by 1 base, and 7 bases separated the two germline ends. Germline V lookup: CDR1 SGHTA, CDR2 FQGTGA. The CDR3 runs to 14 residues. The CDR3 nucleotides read TGTGCCAGCAGCTTAGACTATGGCACAGATACGCAGTATTTT. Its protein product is CASSLDYGTDTQYF.

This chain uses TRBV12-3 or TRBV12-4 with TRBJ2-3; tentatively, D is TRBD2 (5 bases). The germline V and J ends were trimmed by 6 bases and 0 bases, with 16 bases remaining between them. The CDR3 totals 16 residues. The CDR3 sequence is CASSSPLGVSTDTQYF. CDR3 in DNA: TGTGCCAGCAGCTCGCCCCTGGGAGTGAGCACAGATACGCAGTATTTT.

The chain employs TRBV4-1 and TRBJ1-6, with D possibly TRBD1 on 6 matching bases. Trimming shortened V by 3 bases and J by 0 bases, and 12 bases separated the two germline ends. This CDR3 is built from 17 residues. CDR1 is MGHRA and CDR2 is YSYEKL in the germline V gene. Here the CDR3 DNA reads TGCGCCAGCAGCCATCTTACAGGGAGCTCCTATAATTCACCCCTCCACTTT. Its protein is CASSHLTGSSYNSPLHF.

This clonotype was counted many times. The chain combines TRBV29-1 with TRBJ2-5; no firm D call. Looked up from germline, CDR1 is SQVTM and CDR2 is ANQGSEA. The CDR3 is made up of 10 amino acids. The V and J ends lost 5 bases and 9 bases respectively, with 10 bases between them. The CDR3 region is CSVFTVAQYF. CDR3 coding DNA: TGCAGCGTTTTCACGGTGGCCCAGTACTTC.

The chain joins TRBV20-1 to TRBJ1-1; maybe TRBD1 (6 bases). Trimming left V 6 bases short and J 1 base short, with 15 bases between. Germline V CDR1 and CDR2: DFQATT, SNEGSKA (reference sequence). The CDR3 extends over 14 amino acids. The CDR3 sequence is CSADKTGGNTEAFF. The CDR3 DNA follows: TGCAGTGCCGACAAGACAGGCGGGAACACTGAAGCTTTCTTT.

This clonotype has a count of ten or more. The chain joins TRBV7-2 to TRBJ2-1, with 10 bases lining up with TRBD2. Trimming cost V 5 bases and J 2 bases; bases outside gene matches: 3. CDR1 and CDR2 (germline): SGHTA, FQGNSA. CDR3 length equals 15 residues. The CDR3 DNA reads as TGTGCCAGCAGCCCAACTAGCGGGGCCTACAATGAGCAGTTCTTC. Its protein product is CASSPTSGAYNEQFF.